Described below is a single T cell receptor (beta chain) sequence and its context. This entry belongs to a study of T cell changes during pregnancy in multiple sclerosis. This CDR3 has 14 amino acids. Trimming stripped 5 bases from V and 6 bases from J, with 16 bases between. The V gene's germline CDR1 is MNHEY and CDR2 SMNVEV (reference sequence). Clones were read by immunoSEQ multiplex PCR, and TCRdb kept only the in-frame ones, dropping some. Of under 50,000 clones in the sample, roughly 90% are singletons; the top ten hold 1.3% to 1.5%. Sequences were derived from peripheral blood, sampled in the first trimester of pregnancy. This chain links TRBV27 with TRBJ1-1; D is perhaps TRBD1 (5 bases). The receptor was derived from a female donor in good health, enrolled as a control in a pregnancy study. DNA of the CDR3: TGTGCCAGCAGTCCTCAATGGGACTCTCCTGAAGCTTTCTTT. Translation: CASSPQWDSPEAFF.